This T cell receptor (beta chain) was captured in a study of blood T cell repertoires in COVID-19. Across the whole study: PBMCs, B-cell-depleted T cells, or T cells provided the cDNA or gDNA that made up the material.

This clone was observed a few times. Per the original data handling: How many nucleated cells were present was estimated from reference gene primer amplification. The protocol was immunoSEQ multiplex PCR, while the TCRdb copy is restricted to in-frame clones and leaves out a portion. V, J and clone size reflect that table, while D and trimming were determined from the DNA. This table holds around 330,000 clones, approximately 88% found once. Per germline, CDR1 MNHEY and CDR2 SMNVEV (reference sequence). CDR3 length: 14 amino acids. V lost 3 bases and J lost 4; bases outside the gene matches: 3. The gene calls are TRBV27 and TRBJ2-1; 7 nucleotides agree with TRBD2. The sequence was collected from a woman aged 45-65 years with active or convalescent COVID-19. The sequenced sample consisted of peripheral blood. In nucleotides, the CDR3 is TGTGCCAGCAGTTTCGGTAGCGGGTACAATGAGCAGTTCTTC. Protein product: CASSFGSGYNEQFF.